The 16 T cell receptor beta chains below were found in one sample sequenced in a study of blood T cell repertoires in COVID-19. Clones were read by immunoSEQ multiplex PCR, and TCRdb kept only the in-frame ones, dropping some. The table includes more than 250,000 clones, around 90% detected once. What was sequenced was PBMCs or T cells enriched from blood (not recorded which). Receptor source: a woman between 18 and 29 years old with acute COVID-19.

In this sample, this clone turned up once. This sequence joins TRBV2 and TRBJ1-1; the match to TRBD1 covers 7 bases. V shed 10 bases and J 1 base; nucleotides not matched to a gene: 12. This CDR3 comprises 15 residues. From germline, CDR1 is SNHLY and CDR2 FYNNEI. This CDR3 reads CATNRQGGGNTEAFF. The CDR3 nucleotides are TGTGCCACCAACCGGCAGGGGGGAGGGAACACTGAAGCTTTCTTT.

V is TRBV5-1 and J is TRBJ2-5, with 8 positions matching TRBD2. After removal of 0 bases from V and 4 bases from J, the junction contained 17 bases not matched to a gene. Per germline, CDR1 SGHRS and CDR2 YFSETQ. The CDR3 contains 19 residues. CDR3 region: CASSLGATGAGEFRETQYF. CDR3 nucleotides: TGCGCCAGCAGCTTGGGCGCAACAGGAGCGGGAGAGTTTAGAGAGACCCAGTACTTC.

Comments on this clone: This CDR3 is also generated by other DNA sequences in the sample. This chain links TRBV10-3 with TRBJ2-7; D is unclear. Germline CDR1 ENHRY, CDR2 SYGVKD. Deletions cut 3 bases from V and 0 bases from J, with 3 bases between. This CDR3 is built from 12 residues. The CDR3 here is CAISDSSYEQYF. In DNA form, the CDR3 reads TGTGCCATCAGTGACAGCTCCTACGAGCAGTACTTC.

The CDR3 bases are TGCAGCGTACGAAAGGGGCAGGGGACCTACGAGCAGTACTTC. Its translation is CSVRKGQGTYEQYF. The rearrangement joins TRBV29-1 to TRBJ2-7; possibly TRBD1 for D (6 bases). The germline CDR1 and CDR2 sequences are SQVTM and ANQGSEA. The CDR3 extends over 14 amino acids. V lost 6 bases and J 2 bases, leaving 17 bases between the germline ends.

The V and J genes are TRBV7-9 and TRBJ1-1, with 8 positions matching TRBD1. The V segment lost 3 bases and the J segment 6 bases; nucleotides outside the gene matches: 9. CDR1 SEHNR and CDR2 FQNEAQ come from the germline V gene (reference sequence). The CDR3 is made up of 15 amino acids. CDR3 sequence reads: CASSLGQAAGAEAFF. The CDR3 DNA reads TGTGCCAGCAGCTTGGGACAGGCGGCGGGTGCTGAAGCTTTCTTT. The entire variable domain, with the rest obtained from reference TRBV7-9 and TRBJ1-1, is as follows: DTGVSQNPRHKITKRGQNVTFRCDPISEHNRLYWYRQTLGQGPEFLTYFQNEAQLEKSRLLSDRFSAERPKGSFSTLEIQRTEQGDSAMYLCASSLGQAAGAEAFFGQGTRLTVV.

The chain combines TRBV7-2 with TRBJ1-2; possibly TRBD1 for D (6 bases). Per germline, CDR1 SGHTA and CDR2 FQGNSA. The CDR3 runs 12 residues. Trimming shortened V by 10 bases and J by 1 base, and 10 bases separated the two germline ends. CDR3 DNA: TGTGCCACCCAACAGGGTAACTATGGCTACACCTTC. Translation gives CATQQGNYGYTF.

Regarding this clone: The same CDR3 also results from other DNA sequences found in this sample. This chain uses TRBV27 with TRBJ1-6; 9 bases are a match to TRBD1. The CDR3 is 15 residues long. Per the germline V gene, CDR1 is MNHEY and CDR2 is SMNVEV (reference sequence). The ends lost 6 bases at V and 10 bases at J; junction bases unmatched: 10. The CDR3 protein is CASSLGQGGSSPLHF. In DNA form, the CDR3 reads TGTGCCAGCAGCTTGGGACAGGGAGGATCCTCACCCCTCCACTTT.

The rearrangement joins TRBV10-3 to TRBJ2-6, with D hard to call. This CDR3 has 15 amino acids. Germline CDR1 reads ENHRY; CDR2 reads SYGVKD. V lost 4 bases to trimming and J lost 4 bases, with 11 bases between them. The CDR3 bases are TGTGCCATCAGTGTTGAGGTTTCCGGGGCCAACGTCCTGACTTTC. Protein sequence: CAISVEVSGANVLTF.

V is TRBV12-5 and J is TRBJ1-1; D might be TRBD1 (5 bases). The germline V gene encodes CDR1 LGHNT and CDR2 FRNRAP. V lost 4 bases, J lost 1 base, and 10 bases lay in between. CDR3 length: 14 amino acids. Here the CDR3 DNA reads TGTGCTAGTGGTTCCCAGGGTTGGAACACTGAAGCTTTCTTT. This gives the protein CASGSQGWNTEAFF. Together with reference TRBV12-5 and TRBJ1-1, the CDR3 gives the full variable domain: DARVTQTPRHKVTEMGQEVTMRCQPILGHNTVFWYRQTMMQGLELLAYFRNRAPLDDSGMPKDRFSAEMPDATLATLKIQPSEPRDSAVYFCASGSQGWNTEAFFGQGTRLTVV.

The CDR3 DNA reads TGTGCCAGCTCACCACGACCTAGCGGCGGATTCACAGATACGCAGTATTTT. Protein product: CASSPRPSGGFTDTQYF. The rearrangement joins TRBV18 to TRBJ2-3, with 7 nucleotides matching TRBD2. This CDR3 is 17 amino acids long. V dropped 1 base and J dropped 2; count of bases not matched to a gene: 9. The germline CDR1 and CDR2 sequences are KGHSH and LQKENI.

V and J are TRBV29-1 and TRBJ2-3, with TRBD2 identical over 9 bases. The germline CDR1 and CDR2 sequences are SQVTM and ANQGSEA. This CDR3 has 13 amino acids. J lost 3 bases, V lost 3 bases, and 1 base had no gene match. For the CDR3, the DNA is TGCAGCGTTGAGCGGGAGGGGACAGATACGCAGTATTTT. Its protein is CSVEREGTDTQYF.

This chain connects TRBV2 to TRBJ2-1; D not resolved. The germline CDR1 and CDR2 sequences are SNHLY and FYNNEI. Trimming removed 6 bases at V and 0 bases at J, with 9 bases between. The CDR3 has 14 amino acids. The CDR3 reads CASRYSGSYNEQFF. In DNA form, the CDR3 reads TGTGCCAGCAGGTACTCCGGCTCCTACAATGAGCAGTTCTTC.

This chain uses TRBV6-2 or TRBV6-3 with TRBJ2-7; possible D gene TRBD2, 6 bases. From germline, CDR1 is MNHEY and CDR2 SVGEGT. CDR3 length equals 18 residues. V lost 4 bases and J 1 base, leaving 23 bases between the germline ends. In DNA form, the CDR3 reads TGTGCCAGCAGTTCTCGCACGCTGAGACTAGACTCTTCCTACGAGCAGTACTTC. Its protein product is CASSSRTLRLDSSYEQYF.

The chain has TRBV2 and TRBJ1-1; no firm D call. The germline V gene encodes CDR1 SNHLY and CDR2 FYNNEI. This CDR3 has 14 amino acids. Between the trimmed V and J ends, which lost 6 bases and 0 bases, there was a span of 11 bases. The CDR3 is CASSIVGMNTEAFF. The CDR3 DNA follows: TGTGCCAGCAGCATTGTCGGGATGAACACTGAAGCTTTCTTT.

The chain joins TRBV7-9 to TRBJ1-4, with 7 positions matching TRBD1. This CDR3 has 14 amino acids. Germline CDR1 reads SEHNR; CDR2 reads FQNEAQ (reference sequence). Unmatched junction bases numbered 3, after V lost 4 bases and J lost 4 bases. The CDR3 coding sequence is TGTGCCAGCAGCTCGGGACAGCATAATGAAAAACTGTTTTTT. Translated, it gives CASSSGQHNEKLFF.

This sequence joins TRBV24-1 and TRBJ2-3; 8 nucleotides line up with TRBD2. The junction had 15 bases not matched to a gene; V was cut back by 4 bases and J by 4 bases. Per the germline V gene, CDR1 is KGHDR and CDR2 is SFDVKD. The length of the CDR3 is 18 residues. The CDR3 region is CATSEPPTRTSYADTQYF. CDR3 bases: TGTGCCACCAGTGAACCCCCCACTCGGACTAGCTACGCAGATACGCAGTATTTT.